This TCR beta chain was obtained from a study of cytomegalovirus exposure and HLA in healthy donors. Vbeta (60) and Jbeta (13) primers were used in the PCR. The table came from immunoSEQ multiplex PCR; TCRdb's copy has only in-frame clones and leaves some out. The table records some 100,000 clones, about two thirds of them present only once. About this clone itself: The antigen is undetermined.

The germline V and J ends were trimmed by 4 bases and 0 bases, with 16 bases remaining between them. The CDR3 totals 17 residues. The germline V gene has CDR1 MNHNS and CDR2 SASEGT. Study observations and caveats: Common viral pathogens (according to a later analysis) appeared linked to several of the most significant clusters.

The rearrangement uses TRBV6-1 and TRBJ1-3; D is unresolved. The sample was PBMCs. The source of this sequence is a woman under 40 in good health and CMV-seropositive. CDR3: CASSGSPGSSSGNTIYF. As DNA, the CDR3 is TGTGCCAGCAGTGGGTCGCCGGGATCCAGCTCTGGAAACACCATATATTTT.